This T cell receptor (beta chain) derives from a study of blood T cell repertoires in COVID-19. In the study overall: Spain, Italy and the United States supplied samples that represented acute and convalescent COVID-19. PBMCs, B-cell-depleted T cells, or T cells were the source of the cDNA or gDNA that made up the material.

Methods used by the authors: Amplifying reference gene primers gave estimates of nucleated cell counts. Sequencing was performed with immunoSEQ multiplex PCR; in TCRdb, only in-frame clones are kept and a portion is missing. That table is the source of V, J and clone size, and D and trimming were worked out from the DNA. The top ten clones hold roughly 1.8% of a sample with some 100,000 clones, 91% of them seen once. V shed 6 bases and J shed 7 bases, with 10 bases lying between them. This CDR3 spans 11 amino acids. The germline V gene has CDR1 DFQATT and CDR2 SNEGSKA (reference sequence). The sequencing input was peripheral blood. The clonotype was recovered from a human donor with active COVID-19. The donor label of this sample is uncertain. The V call is TRBV20-1, the J call TRBJ2-1; D perhaps matches TRBD2 (6 bases). The CDR3: CSASSVNEQFF. The CDR3 nucleotides read TGCAGTGCCTCTAGCGTTAATGAGCAGTTCTTC.